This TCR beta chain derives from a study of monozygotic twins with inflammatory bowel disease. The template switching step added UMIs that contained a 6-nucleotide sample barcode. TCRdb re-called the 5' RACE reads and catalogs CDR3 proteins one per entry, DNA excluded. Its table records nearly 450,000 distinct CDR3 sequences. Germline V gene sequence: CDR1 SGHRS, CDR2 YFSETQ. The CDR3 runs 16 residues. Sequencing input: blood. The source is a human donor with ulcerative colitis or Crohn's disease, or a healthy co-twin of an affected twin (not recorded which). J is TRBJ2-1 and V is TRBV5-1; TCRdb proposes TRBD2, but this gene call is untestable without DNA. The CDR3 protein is CASSLTGSGKYNEQFF.